This T cell receptor (beta chain) was recovered during a study of shared clonotypes between healthy human individuals. The germline CDR1 and CDR2 sequences are SGHRS and YFSETQ. This CDR3 is 16 amino acids long. Trimming took off 4 bases at V and 8 bases at J, with 21 bases between the two ends. A CD45RA+ naive subset and a CD45RA-negative memory subset were split from CD4+ cells. TCRdb's copy holds only in-frame clones and misses some; the assay was immunoSEQ multiplex PCR. The sample lists some 1.5 million clones; roughly 96% were seen once. This receptor was obtained from a man in his thirties or forties in good health. The V and J genes are TRBV5-1 and TRBJ1-4; D gene unclear. The source material was naive CD4+ T cells sorted from blood. Documented subset: CD45RA+ positively selected. In nucleotides, the CDR3 is TGCGCCAGCAGCCCCCCAGAAGCCTCCCTGGGGGAAAAACTGTTTTTT. It codes for CASSPPEASLGEKLFF.